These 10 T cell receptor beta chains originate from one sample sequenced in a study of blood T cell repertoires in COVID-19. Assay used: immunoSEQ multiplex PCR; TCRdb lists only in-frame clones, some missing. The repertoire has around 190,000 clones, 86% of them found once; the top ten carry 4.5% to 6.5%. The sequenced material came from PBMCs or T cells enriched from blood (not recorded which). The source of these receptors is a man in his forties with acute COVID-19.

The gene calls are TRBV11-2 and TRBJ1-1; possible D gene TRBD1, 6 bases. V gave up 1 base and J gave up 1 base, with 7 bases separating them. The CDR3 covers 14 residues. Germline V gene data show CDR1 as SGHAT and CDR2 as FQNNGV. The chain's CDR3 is CASSLVQGNTEAFF. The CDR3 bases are TGTGCCAGCAGCTTAGTACAGGGGAACACTGAAGCTTTCTTT.

Here the CDR3 DNA reads TGTGCCAGCAATCGGGACAGGGGACCCTACGAGCAGTACTTC. This codes for CASNRDRGPYEQYF. The rearrangement joins TRBV6-5 to TRBJ2-7, with 10 bases lining up with TRBD1. Trimming cost V 7 bases and J 2 bases; bases outside gene matches: 5. Germline CDR1 MNHEY, CDR2 SVGAGI. The CDR3 consists of 14 residues.

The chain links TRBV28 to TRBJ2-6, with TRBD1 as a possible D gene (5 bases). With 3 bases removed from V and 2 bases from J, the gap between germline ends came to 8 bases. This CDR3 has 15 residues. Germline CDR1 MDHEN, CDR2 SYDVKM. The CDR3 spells CASSFVRAGANVLTF. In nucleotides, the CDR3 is TGTGCCAGCAGTTTCGTCAGGGCTGGGGCCAACGTCCTGACTTTC. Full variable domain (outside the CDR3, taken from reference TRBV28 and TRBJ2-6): DVKVTQSSRYLVKRTGEKVFLECVQDMDHENMFWYRQDPGLGLRLIYFSYDVKMKEKGDIPEGYSVSREKKERFSLILESASTNQTSMYLCASSFVRAGANVLTFGAGSRLTVL.

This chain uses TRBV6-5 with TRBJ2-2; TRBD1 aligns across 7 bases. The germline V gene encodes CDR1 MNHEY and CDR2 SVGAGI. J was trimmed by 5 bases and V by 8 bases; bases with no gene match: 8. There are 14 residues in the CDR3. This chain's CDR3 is CASGTGAVTGELFF. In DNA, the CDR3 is TGTGCCAGCGGCACAGGGGCGGTGACCGGGGAGCTGTTTTTT.

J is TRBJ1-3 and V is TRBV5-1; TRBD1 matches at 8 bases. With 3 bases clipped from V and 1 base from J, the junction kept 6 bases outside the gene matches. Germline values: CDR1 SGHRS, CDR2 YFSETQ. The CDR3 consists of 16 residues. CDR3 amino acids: CASSSGGAESGNTIYF. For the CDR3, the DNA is TGCGCCAGCAGCTCAGGGGGCGCAGAGTCTGGAAACACCATATATTTT.

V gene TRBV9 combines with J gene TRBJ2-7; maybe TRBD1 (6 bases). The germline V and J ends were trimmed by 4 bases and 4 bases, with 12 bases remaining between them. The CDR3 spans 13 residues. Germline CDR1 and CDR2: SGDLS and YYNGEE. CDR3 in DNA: TGTGCCAGCAGCCCAGGACAGTCTTACGAGCAGTACTTC. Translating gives CASSPGQSYEQYF.

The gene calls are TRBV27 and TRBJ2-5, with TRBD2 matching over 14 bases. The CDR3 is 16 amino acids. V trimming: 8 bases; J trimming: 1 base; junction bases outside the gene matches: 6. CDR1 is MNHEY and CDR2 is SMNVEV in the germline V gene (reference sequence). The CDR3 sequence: CASGTSGRAPQETQYF. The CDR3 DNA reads TGTGCCAGCGGGACTAGCGGGAGAGCCCCCCAAGAGACCCAGTACTTC.

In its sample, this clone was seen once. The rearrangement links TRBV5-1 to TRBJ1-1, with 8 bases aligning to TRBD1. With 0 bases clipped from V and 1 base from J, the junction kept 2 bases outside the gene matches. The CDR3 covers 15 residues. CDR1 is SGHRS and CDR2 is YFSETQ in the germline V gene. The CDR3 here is CASSLAGQGNTEAFF. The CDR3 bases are TGCGCCAGCAGCTTGGCTGGACAGGGGAACACTGAAGCTTTCTTT.

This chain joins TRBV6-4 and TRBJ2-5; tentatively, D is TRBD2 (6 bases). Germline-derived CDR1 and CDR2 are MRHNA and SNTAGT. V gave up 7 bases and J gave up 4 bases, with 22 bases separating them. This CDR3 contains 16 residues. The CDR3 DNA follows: TGTGCCAGCAATTGCGTCGGGAGCGAGCTTGGAGAGACCCAGTACTTC. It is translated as CASNCVGSELGETQYF.

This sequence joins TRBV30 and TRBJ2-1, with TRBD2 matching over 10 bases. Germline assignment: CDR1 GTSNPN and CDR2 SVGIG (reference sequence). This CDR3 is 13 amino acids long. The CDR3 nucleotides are TGTGCGACGGGACTAGCGATCGCCAATGAGCAGTTCTTC. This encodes CATGLAIANEQFF.